This is a list of T cell receptor beta chains from one sample in a study of shared clonotypes between healthy human individuals. Libraries were prepared by immunoSEQ multiplex PCR; TCRdb keeps only in-frame clonotypes and omits some of them. The table lists some 2,100,000 clones, under 97% of them singletons. Sequences were obtained from naive CD4+ T cells sorted from blood. These receptors all stem from a man aged 18 to 29 in good health. The CDR3 runs from the conserved cysteine through the conserved F or W. D genes are given only for firm matches. A clone size is listed for some rows: how often the clone was seen (once, few, many), or a class if it is expanded.

j_call: TRBJ1-5; d_call: NA; v_call: TRBV28; clone_size: once; cdr3_nt: TGTGCCAGCAGTTTAGCAAGCCGTGTGATCAATCAGCCCCAGCATTTT; cdr3_aa: CASSLASRVINQPQHF
j_call: TRBJ2-3; d_call: TRBD2; v_call: TRBV10-3; clone_size: once; cdr3_nt: TGTGCCACAGGGAGGACTAGCGGGGGAAGGGGATCTATAGATACGCAGTATTTT; cdr3_aa: CATGRTSGGRGSIDTQYF
j_call: TRBJ2-7; d_call: NA; v_call: TRBV7-8; clone_size: NA; cdr3_nt: TGTGCCAGCAGCTTAGTCGCGACGAGGCCTCGGGGCGAGCAGTACTTC; cdr3_aa: CASSLVATRPRGEQYF
j_call: TRBJ2-7; d_call: NA; v_call: TRBV6-5; clone_size: NA; cdr3_nt: TGTGCCAGCAGAAACGCTCCGGGGGAGCAGTACTTC; cdr3_aa: CASRNAPGEQYF
j_call: TRBJ2-3; d_call: TRBD2; v_call: TRBV4-3; clone_size: once; cdr3_nt: TGCGCCAGCAGCCAAGGGACTAGCGGGAGCGCAGATACGCAGTATTTT; cdr3_aa: CASSQGTSGSADTQYF
j_call: TRBJ2-7; d_call: NA; v_call: TRBV7-2; clone_size: NA; cdr3_nt: TGTGCCAGCAGCTTTGGGACAGCGGGGGAGCAGTACTTC; cdr3_aa: CASSFGTAGEQYF
j_call: TRBJ1-2; d_call: TRBD1; v_call: TRBV30; clone_size: NA; cdr3_nt: TGTGCCTCGATCCCTCAGGGGGCGGGCGGCTACACCTTC; cdr3_aa: CASIPQGAGGYTF
j_call: TRBJ2-7; d_call: NA; v_call: TRBV5-1; clone_size: NA; cdr3_nt: TGCGCCAGCAGCTTTACCGGGGGATCCTACGAGCAGTACTTC; cdr3_aa: CASSFTGGSYEQYF
j_call: TRBJ2-5; d_call: NA; v_call: TRBV5-1; clone_size: NA; cdr3_nt: TGCGCCAGCAGCTTGGGTTACAATCAAGAGACCCAGTACTTC; cdr3_aa: CASSLGYNQETQYF
j_call: TRBJ2-1; d_call: TRBD1; v_call: TRBV9; clone_size: NA; cdr3_nt: TGTGCCAGCAGCGGTGGGACAGGGCCTTACAATGAGCAGTTCTTC; cdr3_aa: CASSGGTGPYNEQFF
j_call: TRBJ2-1; d_call: NA; v_call: TRBV2; clone_size: NA; cdr3_nt: TGTGCCAGCAGCCCTGAGACTAGTCGGGCCTCCTACAATGAGCAGTTCTTC; cdr3_aa: CASSPETSRASYNEQFF
j_call: TRBJ1-2; d_call: NA; v_call: TRBV6-1; clone_size: NA; cdr3_nt: TGTGCCAGCAGAGCCTTAAGAGGGGGGGGTGGCTACACCTTC; cdr3_aa: CASRALRGGGGYTF
j_call: TRBJ2-5; d_call: NA; v_call: TRBV5-4; clone_size: NA; cdr3_nt: TGTGCCAGCAGCTTGTCGCCGGGAGAAAGGGAACAGACCCAGTACTTC; cdr3_aa: CASSLSPGEREQTQYF
j_call: TRBJ1-6; d_call: NA; v_call: TRBV5-3; clone_size: NA; cdr3_nt: TGTGCCAGAAGCGATGACACCCAGGGTCCCTATAATTCACCCCTCCACTTT; cdr3_aa: CARSDDTQGPYNSPLHF
j_call: TRBJ1-2; d_call: NA; v_call: TRBV6-5; clone_size: NA; cdr3_nt: TGTGCCAGCAGTCCCGGGATCAACTATGGCTACACCTTC; cdr3_aa: CASSPGINYGYTF
j_call: TRBJ2-7; d_call: NA; v_call: TRBV10-2; clone_size: NA; cdr3_nt: TGCGCCAGCAGTGAATGGGACGGAAATTACGAGCAGTACTTC; cdr3_aa: CASSEWDGNYEQYF
j_call: TRBJ2-3; d_call: NA; v_call: TRBV27; clone_size: once; cdr3_nt: TGTGCCAGCAGTTTAGGGGAAGGGGGGATTCGGACAGATACGCAGTATTTT; cdr3_aa: CASSLGEGGIRTDTQYF
j_call: TRBJ2-7; d_call: NA; v_call: TRBV6-1; clone_size: NA; cdr3_nt: TGTGCCAGCAGTGGGTTAGCGGAGACCCTCTACGAGCAGTACTTC; cdr3_aa: CASSGLAETLYEQYF
j_call: TRBJ2-1; d_call: NA; v_call: TRBV7-6; clone_size: NA; cdr3_nt: TGTGCCAGCAGCTCGGCTCTTAGGGACAATGAGCAGTTCTTC; cdr3_aa: CASSSALRDNEQFF
j_call: TRBJ2-7; d_call: TRBD2; v_call: TRBV7-2; clone_size: NA; cdr3_nt: TGTGCCAGCAGCTTATTAGGCGGGGGGCGTAGCTCCTACGAGCAGTACTTC; cdr3_aa: CASSLLGGGRSSYEQYF
j_call: TRBJ1-5; d_call: NA; v_call: TRBV18; clone_size: NA; cdr3_nt: TGTGCCAGCTCACCACCGGGTAGACCTTATAGCAATCAGCCCCAGCATTTT; cdr3_aa: CASSPPGRPYSNQPQHF
j_call: TRBJ2-3; d_call: TRBD1; v_call: TRBV7-2; clone_size: NA; cdr3_nt: TGTGCCAGCAGCTTCATGGGACAGGGAACAGATACGCAGTATTTT; cdr3_aa: CASSFMGQGTDTQYF
j_call: TRBJ1-3; d_call: TRBD1; v_call: TRBV7-2; clone_size: NA; cdr3_nt: TGTGCCAGCAGCTTGGGGACAGGGGGAAACACCATATATTTT; cdr3_aa: CASSLGTGGNTIYF
j_call: TRBJ2-2; d_call: NA; v_call: TRBV5-1; clone_size: NA; cdr3_nt: TGCGCCAGCAGCTTGGCATACAGGGACACCGGGGAGCTGTTTTTT; cdr3_aa: CASSLAYRDTGELFF
j_call: TRBJ1-1; d_call: NA; v_call: TRBV6-6; clone_size: NA; cdr3_nt: TGTGCCAGCAGTCGTGGGACAAGGCTCCTCACTGAAGCTTTCTTT; cdr3_aa: CASSRGTRLLTEAFF
j_call: TRBJ2-1; d_call: TRBD1; v_call: TRBV27; clone_size: NA; cdr3_nt: TGTGCCAGCGCCCTCCTACAGGGGGCAAGGGAGCAGTTCTTC; cdr3_aa: CASALLQGAREQFF
j_call: TRBJ1-1; d_call: NA; v_call: TRBV6-5; clone_size: NA; cdr3_nt: TGTGCCAGCAGTTACTCGATATTTCGGGGCGTCGGGGAAGCTTTCTTT; cdr3_aa: CASSYSIFRGVGEAFF
j_call: TRBJ1-6; d_call: NA; v_call: TRBV30; clone_size: NA; cdr3_nt: TGTGCCTGGAGTCCCTCGAGCTCACCCCTCCACTTT; cdr3_aa: CAWSPSSSPLHF
j_call: TRBJ1-4; d_call: NA; v_call: TRBV7-9; clone_size: NA; cdr3_nt: TGTGCCAGCAGCCCCTCCGCGGCTAATGAAAAACTGTTTTTT; cdr3_aa: CASSPSAANEKLFF
j_call: TRBJ2-1; d_call: NA; v_call: TRBV9; clone_size: NA; cdr3_nt: TGTGCCAGCAGCGTAGACCCAACCCAGGATGAGCAGTTCTTC; cdr3_aa: CASSVDPTQDEQFF
j_call: TRBJ2-2; d_call: NA; v_call: TRBV6-5; clone_size: NA; cdr3_nt: TGTGCCAGCAGTATAGGGAGGAACACCGGGGAGCTGTTTTTT; cdr3_aa: CASSIGRNTGELFF
j_call: TRBJ2-3; d_call: NA; v_call: TRBV30; clone_size: NA; cdr3_nt: TGTGCCTGCTCCCCGACTAGTAAGTCCGATACGCAGTATTTT; cdr3_aa: CACSPTSKSDTQYF
j_call: TRBJ1-1; d_call: TRBD1; v_call: TRBV6-6; clone_size: once; cdr3_nt: TGTGCCAGCAGTTATATTGGGACAGGGGGGACTGAAGCTTTCTTT; cdr3_aa: CASSYIGTGGTEAFF
j_call: TRBJ1-2; d_call: NA; v_call: TRBV2; clone_size: NA; cdr3_nt: TGTGCCAGCAAGAAAGGGGGACTCGGAGATGGCTACACCTTC; cdr3_aa: CASKKGGLGDGYTF
j_call: TRBJ1-1; d_call: TRBD1; v_call: TRBV6-5; clone_size: few; cdr3_nt: TGTGCCAGCAGCTGGGGACAGGGGACCACTGAAGCTTTCTTT; cdr3_aa: CASSWGQGTTEAFF
j_call: TRBJ2-1; d_call: TRBD2; v_call: TRBV6-5; clone_size: NA; cdr3_nt: TGTGCCAGCAGTCTAGCGGGAGGGACCTACAATGAGCAGTTCTTC; cdr3_aa: CASSLAGGTYNEQFF
j_call: TRBJ1-2; d_call: NA; v_call: TRBV6-5; clone_size: NA; cdr3_nt: TGTGCCAGCAGTAGCGGACAGTACTATGGCTACACCTTC; cdr3_aa: CASSSGQYYGYTF
j_call: TRBJ2-4; d_call: TRBD1; v_call: TRBV7-9; clone_size: NA; cdr3_nt: TGTGCCAGCAGCTTAGAGTCCCGGACAGGGATGTCCAAAAACATTCAGTACTTC; cdr3_aa: CASSLESRTGMSKNIQYF
j_call: TRBJ2-3; d_call: NA; v_call: TRBV6-1; clone_size: NA; cdr3_nt: TGTGCCAGCAGATACACAGGCACAGATACGCAGTATTTT; cdr3_aa: CASRYTGTDTQYF
j_call: TRBJ2-7; d_call: TRBD1; v_call: TRBV18; clone_size: NA; cdr3_nt: TGTGCCAGCTCACCATTCGCCGACAGGGGGCGGACCGAGCAGTACTTC; cdr3_aa: CASSPFADRGRTEQYF
j_call: TRBJ2-3; d_call: NA; v_call: TRBV5-1; clone_size: NA; cdr3_nt: TGCGCCAGCAGCTTTTCCGTTAGCACAGATACGCAGTATTTT; cdr3_aa: CASSFSVSTDTQYF
j_call: TRBJ2-1; d_call: TRBD1; v_call: TRBV10-3; clone_size: NA; cdr3_nt: TGTGCCATCAGTGAGAGCCGGGACAGGTCCTACAATGAGCAGTTCTTC; cdr3_aa: CAISESRDRSYNEQFF
j_call: TRBJ2-1; d_call: TRBD2; v_call: TRBV5-1; clone_size: NA; cdr3_nt: TGCGCCAGCAGCCCTACGGGACTAGGCAGCAATGAGCAGTTCTTC; cdr3_aa: CASSPTGLGSNEQFF
j_call: TRBJ2-5; d_call: TRBD2; v_call: TRBV6-5; clone_size: NA; cdr3_nt: TGTGCCAGCAGTTACTCACCGGGAGGGTTGGGAGAGACCCAGTACTTC; cdr3_aa: CASSYSPGGLGETQYF
j_call: TRBJ2-3; d_call: TRBD2; v_call: TRBV5-1; clone_size: NA; cdr3_nt: TGCGCCAGCAGCTTGGCCGTGGCGGGGGGCCCAAGCACAGATACGCAGTATTTT; cdr3_aa: CASSLAVAGGPSTDTQYF
j_call: TRBJ2-2; d_call: TRBD2; v_call: TRBV5-1; clone_size: NA; cdr3_nt: TGCGCCAGCAGCTTGTCGAGCGGGAGGGGTAACACCGGGGAGCTGTTTTTT; cdr3_aa: CASSLSSGRGNTGELFF
j_call: TRBJ1-1; d_call: NA; v_call: TRBV28; clone_size: NA; cdr3_nt: TGTGCCAGCAGTATTGGGGCGGTGGCTGAAGCTTTCTTT; cdr3_aa: CASSIGAVAEAFF
j_call: TRBJ1-1; d_call: NA; v_call: TRBV19; clone_size: NA; cdr3_nt: TGTGCCAGTAACTTGCGAGGGTTTTCCGGAGAAGCTTTCTTT; cdr3_aa: CASNLRGFSGEAFF
j_call: TRBJ1-2; d_call: NA; v_call: TRBV6-1; clone_size: NA; cdr3_nt: TGTGCCAGCGAGGGGCCAACTAGGGGCGGCTACACCTTC; cdr3_aa: CASEGPTRGGYTF
j_call: TRBJ2-2; d_call: NA; v_call: TRBV7-2; clone_size: NA; cdr3_nt: TGTGCCAGCACCCCGATCACCGGGGAGCTGTTTTTT; cdr3_aa: CASTPITGELFF
j_call: TRBJ1-2; d_call: TRBD1; v_call: TRBV19; clone_size: once; cdr3_nt: TGTGCCAGTAGTATTGGTGGGGACAGAAACTATGGCTACACCTTC; cdr3_aa: CASSIGGDRNYGYTF
j_call: TRBJ2-7; d_call: NA; v_call: TRBV9; clone_size: NA; cdr3_nt: TGTGCCAGCAGCGTAGATGGACAGTTCAGGCAGTACTTC; cdr3_aa: CASSVDGQFRQYF
j_call: TRBJ2-1; d_call: TRBD2; v_call: TRBV18; clone_size: NA; cdr3_nt: TGTGCCAGCTCACCCCCCAGCGGGGGGCCTGGCAATGAGCAGTTCTTC; cdr3_aa: CASSPPSGGPGNEQFF
j_call: TRBJ1-3; d_call: NA; v_call: TRBV6-6; clone_size: NA; cdr3_nt: TGTGCCAGCAGGGTACAGGGCTCTGGAAACACCATATATTTT; cdr3_aa: CASRVQGSGNTIYF
j_call: TRBJ2-5; d_call: TRBD2; v_call: TRBV5-4; clone_size: NA; cdr3_nt: TGTGCCAGCAGCTTTAGCGGGGTACAAGAGACCCAGTACTTC; cdr3_aa: CASSFSGVQETQYF
j_call: TRBJ2-5; d_call: TRBD1; v_call: TRBV6-1; clone_size: NA; cdr3_nt: TGTGCCAGCAGTGAATTGGCGGGACAGGGGAAAGTGAAGACCCAGTACTTC; cdr3_aa: CASSELAGQGKVKTQYF
j_call: TRBJ1-1; d_call: NA; v_call: TRBV14; clone_size: NA; cdr3_nt: TGTGCCAGCAGCCAAGATTATCGGACCGATGAAGCTTTCTTT; cdr3_aa: CASSQDYRTDEAFF
j_call: TRBJ1-2; d_call: NA; v_call: TRBV6-5; clone_size: NA; cdr3_nt: TGTGCCAGCAGCCCAGGGACGGGCAACTATGGCTACACCTTC; cdr3_aa: CASSPGTGNYGYTF
j_call: TRBJ1-6; d_call: NA; v_call: TRBV2; clone_size: NA; cdr3_nt: TGTGCCAGCAGTGAAGACAGGGCGTATAATTCACCCCTCCACTTT; cdr3_aa: CASSEDRAYNSPLHF